One and the same sample provided the 25 T cell receptor beta chains below, sequenced in a study of CD8 T cells in Susac syndrome. cDNA came from about 0.5 to 1 ug RNA primed by random hexamers. TCRdb processed the immunoSEQ multiplex PCR reads anew with MiXCR; each CDR3 protein has one entry. The sample lists 400,000 to 550,000 distinct CDR3 sequences, approximately 85% occurring once. The sequencing input was CD8+ T cells from PBMCs. All receptors derive from a human donor with multiple sclerosis.

The J gene is TRBJ1-2, the V gene TRBV6-4; a weak D match, TRBD1 (5 bases). Germline V CDR1 and CDR2: MRHNA, SNTAGT. V was clipped by 7 bases and J by 2 bases, with 8 bases between them. This CDR3 region has 12 residues. The CDR3 sequence: CASTWDNYGYTF. Here the CDR3 DNA reads TGTGCCAGCACCTGGGACAACTATGGCTACACCTTC.

This rearrangement joins TRBV12-3 or TRBV12-4 to TRBJ2-7; D remains unclear. Trimming took off 2 bases at V and 1 base at J, with 6 bases between the two ends. This CDR3 spans 13 amino acids. CDR3 residues: CASSLWESYEQYF. CDR3 sequence (DNA): TGTGCCAGCAGTTTATGGGAATCCTACGAGCAGTACTTC.

J is TRBJ2-7 and V is TRBV11-1, with a weak D call TRBD1 (5 bases). Trimming cost V 2 bases and J 4 bases, with 12 bases left between them. The germline CDR1 and CDR2 sequences are SGHAT and FQDESV (reference sequence). The CDR3 runs to 14 residues. CDR3 sequence: CASSLKQVPYEQYF. The CDR3 DNA reads as TGTGCCAGCAGCTTAAAACAGGTACCGTACGAGCAGTACTTC.

This clonotype was counted once. The chain joins TRBV7-9 to TRBJ2-3; 11 bases are a match to TRBD1. J lost 5 bases, V lost 5 bases, and 12 bases had no gene match. This CDR3 comprises 17 residues. Per the germline V gene, CDR1 is SEHNR and CDR2 is FQNEAQ (reference sequence). CDR3 sequence (DNA): TGTGCCAGCAGCCCCCCGAGGGACAGGGGGGATCAAGATACGCAGTATTTT. Residues: CASSPPRDRGDQDTQYF.

The gene calls are TRBV20-1 and TRBJ2-7; D is undetermined. Trimming left V 4 bases short and J 2 bases short, with 15 bases between. This CDR3 has 14 amino acids. Per germline, CDR1 DFQATT and CDR2 SNEGSKA (reference sequence). CDR3 nucleotides: TGCAGTGCTACATACGGCCCCCGGACCTACGAGCAGTACTTC. Translation: CSATYGPRTYEQYF.

This clonotype was seen a single time. A read error may account for a junction end that differs from germline. The chain recombines TRBV5-1 with TRBJ2-1; D not resolved. Germline CDR1 and CDR2: SGHRS and YFSETQ. This CDR3 has 12 residues. DNA of the CDR3: TGCGTCAGCAGCTTCCCAGTCGCTGAGCAGTTCTTC. It yields the protein CVSSFPVAEQFF.

V gene TRBV4-1 combines with J gene TRBJ2-1; D perhaps matches TRBD2 (6 bases). CDR3 size: 13 residues. Germline V lookup: CDR1 MGHRA, CDR2 YSYEKL. With 0 bases removed from V and 9 bases from J, the gap between germline ends came to 9 bases. The CDR3 here is CASSQEAGTEQFF. The CDR3, as DNA: TGCGCCAGCAGCCAAGAGGCGGGGACTGAGCAGTTCTTC.

The sample holds one count of this clonotype. V is TRBV19 and J is TRBJ1-1; D might be TRBD1 (5 bases). Germline CDR1 LNHDA, CDR2 SQIVND (reference sequence). Trimming took off 5 bases at V and 6 bases at J, with 16 bases between the two ends. The CDR3 has 14 residues. Here the CDR3 reads CASSAGPSGPEAFF. CDR3 bases: TGTGCCAGTAGTGCAGGGCCCTCGGGCCCTGAAGCTTTCTTT. The variable domain in full, with the rest retrieved from reference TRBV19 and TRBJ1-1, is DGGITQSPKYLFRKEGQNVTLSCEQNLNHDAMYWYRQDPGQGLRLIYYSQIVNDFQKGDIAEGYSVSREKKESFPLTVTSAQKNPTAFYLCASSAGPSGPEAFFGQGTRLTVV.

The chain combines TRBV2 with TRBJ2-7, with a possible D match to TRBD2 (5 bases). The V gene lost 6 bases and the J gene lost 5 bases, with 14 bases spanning the gap. This CDR3 region has 13 residues. Germline assignment: CDR1 SNHLY and CDR2 FYNNEI. Written as DNA, the CDR3 is TGTGCCAGCAGGGGTGTCAGCGGCGACGAGCAGTACTTC. Protein sequence: CASRGVSGDEQYF.

The J gene is TRBJ1-6, the V gene TRBV4-1, with a possible D match to TRBD1 (5 bases). CDR1 and CDR2 (germline): MGHRA, YSYEKL. The CDR3 is 14 amino acids. V was trimmed by 5 bases and J by 7 bases, leaving 12 bases between them. This CDR3 is CASSASGANSPLHF. DNA for the CDR3: TGCGCCAGCAGCGCCTCCGGGGCCAATTCACCCCTCCACTTT.

As concerns this clonotype: Relative to the germline gene, one junction end is altered; a read error may explain this. The chain is built from TRBV12-3 or TRBV12-4 and TRBJ1-1; maybe TRBD1 (6 bases). This CDR3 is built from 11 residues. In nucleotides, the CDR3 is TGTGCCAGCCGGGGGGGCACTGAAGCTCTCTTT. This sequence encodes CASRGGTEALF.

CDR3 loop: CATQEAGDETQYF. The CDR3 nucleotides are TGTGCCACCCAAGAAGCGGGGGATGAGACCCAGTACTTC. The chain links TRBV15 to TRBJ2-5; 8 nucleotides line up with TRBD2. CDR1 is LNHNV, CDR2 YYDKDF, per germline (reference sequence). The CDR3 runs to 13 residues. The V segment lost 8 bases and the J segment 5 bases; nucleotides outside the gene matches: 7.

The chain recombines TRBV9 with TRBJ1-1, with D uncertain. Germline V CDR1 and CDR2: SGDLS, YYNGEE. The CDR3 runs to 15 residues. Deletions cut 4 bases from V and 0 bases from J, with 13 bases between. The CDR3, as DNA: TGTGCCAGCAGCCCCACCCTCACGGTGAACACTGAAGCTTTCTTT. Protein: CASSPTLTVNTEAFF. Together with reference TRBV9 and TRBJ1-1, the CDR3 gives the full variable domain: DSGVTQTPKHLITATGQRVTLRCSPRSGDLSVYWYQQSLDQGLQFLIQYYNGEERAKGNILERFSAQQFPDLHSELNLSSLELGDSALYFCASSPTLTVNTEAFFGQGTRLTVV.

J is TRBJ1-3 and V is TRBV14; D remains ambiguous. The CDR3 is made up of 13 amino acids. V was trimmed by 3 bases and J by 4 bases, leaving 7 bases between them. Germline CDR1 SGHDN, CDR2 FVKESK. The CDR3 reads CASSQGAGNTIYF. CDR3 nucleotide sequence: TGTGCCAGCAGCCAGGGCGCAGGAAACACCATATATTTT.

This clonotype came up once. The chain recombines TRBV3-1 with TRBJ2-1; 9 bases are a match to TRBD1. Germline V gene sequence: CDR1 LGHDT, CDR2 YNNKEL (reference sequence). V trimming: 4 bases; J trimming: 7 bases; junction bases outside the gene matches: 11. This CDR3 is 16 amino acids long. The chain's CDR3 is CASSPFPDRGTNEQFF. The CDR3 DNA is TGTGCCAGCAGCCCATTCCCGGACAGGGGTACGAATGAGCAGTTCTTC.

The V gene is TRBV14, the J gene TRBJ1-2; D is possibly TRBD1 (5 bases). Germline V gives CDR1 SGHDN, CDR2 FVKESK. The V end was cut by 0 bases, the J end by 7 bases, with 15 bases between. The CDR3 loop spans 15 amino acids. The CDR3 DNA is TGTGCCAGCAGCCAAGATTTTCGGGGGATGCGTGGCTACACCTTC. As protein: CASSQDFRGMRGYTF.

The J gene is TRBJ2-7, the V gene TRBV7-9; 9 bases match TRBD1. Germline assignment: CDR1 SEHNR and CDR2 FQNEAQ (reference sequence). Trimming at V came to 5 bases and at J to 0 bases, leaving 8 bases not matched to a gene. This CDR3 region has 16 residues. The CDR3 DNA sequence: TGTGCCAGCAGCGGGGCCGGGACAGGGCTCTCCTACGAGCAGTACTTC. It is translated as CASSGAGTGLSYEQYF.

V gene TRBV5-1 combines with J gene TRBJ1-1, with D hard to call. The V gene's germline CDR1 is SGHRS and CDR2 YFSETQ. The CDR3 is 13 residues long. With 1 base removed from V and 1 base from J, the gap between germline ends came to 5 bases. CDR3 sequence: CASSLTTNTEAFF. The CDR3 DNA follows: TGCGCCAGCAGCTTGACTACGAACACTGAAGCTTTCTTT.

This chain connects TRBV2 to TRBJ1-5, with TRBD1 identical over 7 bases. This CDR3 contains 12 residues. Losses at the gene ends were 8 bases for V and 5 bases for J; bases not matched to a gene: 3. Germline assignment: CDR1 SNHLY and CDR2 FYNNEI. The CDR3 loop reads CASAQGYQPQHF. The CDR3 region has the DNA TGTGCCAGCGCACAGGGGTATCAGCCCCAGCATTTT. The full variable domain, in which reference TRBV2 and TRBJ1-5 provide the parts outside the CDR3, is EPEVTQTPSHQVTQMGQEVILRCVPISNHLYFYWYRQILGQKVEFLVSFYNNEISEKSEIFDDQFSVERPDGSNFTLKIRSTKLEDSAMYFCASAQGYQPQHFGDGTRLSIL.

In DNA form, the CDR3 reads TGTGCCTGGAGTGTACTAGGGGGCGACGAGCAGTACTTC. It codes for CAWSVLGGDEQYF. The rearrangement uses TRBV30 and TRBJ2-7; the match to TRBD1 covers 7 bases. The CDR3 is made up of 13 amino acids. V trimming: 0 bases; J trimming: 5 bases; junction bases outside the gene matches: 4. Per the germline V gene, CDR1 is GTSNPN and CDR2 is SVGIG (reference sequence).

The CDR3 region is CASSSWPGEYGYTF. Here the CDR3 DNA reads TGCGCCAGCAGCTCCTGGCCGGGGGAGTATGGCTACACCTTC. The chain links TRBV4-1 to TRBJ1-2; possibly TRBD1 for D (5 bases). The CDR3 totals 14 residues. Germline CDR1 is MGHRA and CDR2 is YSYEKL. V lost 5 bases and J lost 5, with 15 bases in between.

The chain has TRBV5-1 and TRBJ2-4, with TRBD2 matching 7 bases. V gave up 4 bases and J gave up 2 bases; unmatched junction bases: 9. The CDR3 spans 16 residues. Germline V lookup: CDR1 SGHRS, CDR2 YFSETQ. The CDR3 sequence is CASSPAREGSKNIQYF. CDR3 in DNA: TGCGCCAGCAGCCCAGCCAGGGAGGGGTCCAAAAACATTCAGTACTTC.

The V and J genes are TRBV4-1 and TRBJ2-7; D might be TRBD2 (5 bases). Trimming removed 0 bases from V and 5 bases from J, with 11 bases in between. This CDR3 region has 14 residues. Germline V CDR1 and CDR2: MGHRA, YSYEKL. Here the CDR3 DNA reads TGCGCCAGCAGCCAAGATACCCGTAGCGACGAGCAGTACTTC. Translation gives CASSQDTRSDEQYF.

The chain joins TRBV30 to TRBJ1-2, with a weak D call TRBD1 (5 bases). Germline CDR1 and CDR2: GTSNPN and SVGIG (reference sequence). The CDR3 length is 14 residues. V gave up 4 bases and J gave up 3 bases, with 15 bases separating them. The CDR3 region is CAWTGRWYDYGYTF. The CDR3 region has the DNA TGTGCCTGGACAGGGAGGTGGTACGACTATGGCTACACCTTC. The variable domain in full, with the rest retrieved from reference TRBV30 and TRBJ1-2, is SQTIHQWPATLVQPVGSPLSLECTVEGTSNPNLYWYRQAAGRGLQLLFYSVGIGQISSEVPQNLSASRPQDRQFILSSKKLLLSDSGFYLCAWTGRWYDYGYTFGSGTRLTVV.

The J gene is TRBJ1-4, the V gene TRBV6-1; a weak D match, TRBD1 (6 bases). V lost 6 bases to trimming and J lost 7 bases, with 18 bases between them. This CDR3 has 15 amino acids. Per germline, CDR1 MNHNS and CDR2 SASEGT. CDR3 DNA sequence: TGTGCCAGCAGCGTCCGTGGGGGCAGCGGTGAAAAACTGTTTTTT. Translating it yields CASSVRGGSGEKLFF.